This entry lists 16 T cell receptor beta chains sequenced from one sample in a study of T-cell reconstitution after alpha-beta-depleted transplantation in children. It was with unique molecular identifiers that the TCRbeta library was prepared. TCRdb reprocessed the PCR reads via MiXCR and lists one record per CDR3 protein. The sample has 400,000 to 450,000 distinct CDR3 sequences; around two fifths are singletons. The material was PBMCs, obtained before TCRalphabeta/CD19-depleted stem cell transplant. The receptor source for this set is a girl under 10 years old with aplastic anemia, due to receive a stem cell transplant.

This clonotype was counted ten times or more. This chain connects TRBV5-1 to TRBJ2-5; 9 bases map to TRBD2. The V gene's germline CDR1 is SGHRS and CDR2 YFSETQ. The junction had 6 bases not matched to a gene; V was cut back by 4 bases and J by 2 bases. The CDR3 has 15 residues. The CDR3, as DNA: TGCGCCAGCAGCGCGGGACTAGCCAGACAAGAGACCCAGTACTTC. Translating gives CASSAGLARQETQYF.

In regard to this clonotype: This may be a read error: a much more frequent sequence differs by one nucleotide. The chain couples TRBV3-1 to TRBJ2-1, with 7 bases that match TRBD2. The germline gives CDR1 LGHDT, CDR2 YNNKEL (reference sequence). The CDR3 is 16 amino acids. CDR3 loop: CSSSQEPGRAKNEQFF. CDR3 in DNA: TGTTCCAGCAGCCAAGAACCGGGGAGGGCCAAGAATGAGCAGTTCTTC.

The chain joins TRBV20-1 to TRBJ2-1; 10 bases are a match to TRBD1. CDR3 length: 15 residues. Germline assignment: CDR1 DFQATT and CDR2 SNEGSKA (reference sequence). V lost 1 base, J lost 7 bases, and 7 bases stayed unmatched. The CDR3 region has the DNA TGCAGTGCTAGAGCCGGGACAGGGGTTGGGAATGAGCAGTTCTTC. Amino acid sequence: CSARAGTGVGNEQFF.

This clonotype was recorded at least ten times. The chain carries TRBV3-1 and TRBJ2-7; D call uncertain. The germline CDR1 and CDR2 sequences are LGHDT and YNNKEL (reference sequence). This CDR3 is 12 amino acids long. Trimming took off 6 bases at V and 5 bases at J, with 11 bases between the two ends. The CDR3 here is CASSQFVDEQYF. The CDR3 DNA sequence: TGTGCCAGCAGTCAATTCGTTGACGAGCAGTACTTC.

Written as DNA, the CDR3 is TGCGCCAGCAGCTTGGTTGGGCCCGCAGATACGCAGTATTTT. Translation: CASSLVGPADTQYF. The chain has TRBV5-1 and TRBJ2-3; unclear D gene. Germline V gene sequence: CDR1 SGHRS, CDR2 YFSETQ. This CDR3 has 14 residues. V lost 0 bases and J lost 4, with 9 bases in between.

This clonotype occurred many times. The chain combines TRBV12-3 or TRBV12-4 with TRBJ1-1; 9 bases agree with TRBD1. This CDR3 contains 14 residues. The J segment lost 4 bases and the V segment lost 9 bases, leaving 9 bases of the junction unmatched. The CDR3 nucleotides read TGTGCCAGTTGGGTTACAGGGGGCATCACTGAAGCTTTCTTT. Amino acid sequence: CASWVTGGITEAFF.

The table lists this clonotype with a few counts. The rearrangement joins TRBV20-1 to TRBJ1-1; D remains unclear. Germline CDR1 reads DFQATT; CDR2 reads SNEGSKA (reference sequence). The CDR3 is made up of 13 amino acids. V was trimmed by 2 bases and J by 0 bases, leaving 7 bases between them. The CDR3 coding sequence is TGCAGTGCTAGACACCTCATGAACACTGAAGCTTTCTTT. It codes for CSARHLMNTEAFF.

The chain links TRBV20-1 to TRBJ2-3; D perhaps matches TRBD2 (6 bases). The germline V gene encodes CDR1 DFQATT and CDR2 SNEGSKA (reference sequence). V was cut by 6 bases and J by 4 bases, with 23 bases left in between. This CDR3 has 16 amino acids. DNA for the CDR3: TGCAGTGCCCGATCAAAGGGAGGACACCGCGCAGATACGCAGTATTTT. Translation: CSARSKGGHRADTQYF.

CDR3 sequence (DNA): TGTGCCACCAGTGAAGGACAGGAGAGCTCCTACAATGAGCAGTTCTTC. Protein product: CATSEGQESSYNEQFF. The gene calls are TRBV24-1 and TRBJ2-1, with 7 positions matching TRBD1. In germline, CDR1 is KGHDR, CDR2 SFDVKD. J gave up 0 bases and V 4 bases, and 5 bases lay outside the gene matches. This CDR3 region has 16 residues.

This clonotype came up many times. This chain uses TRBV7-9 with TRBJ2-1; TRBD1 aligns across 7 bases. This CDR3 has 15 amino acids. V was clipped by 5 bases and J by 2 bases; unmatched bases: 6. Per germline, CDR1 SEHNR and CDR2 FQNEAQ (reference sequence). In DNA, the CDR3 is TGTGCCAGCAGCGCCCCCGGGACAGCCTACAATGAGCAGTTCTTC. Amino acid sequence: CASSAPGTAYNEQFF.

V gene TRBV28 combines with J gene TRBJ2-7, with 9 bases lining up with TRBD1. The CDR3 extends over 15 amino acids. The germline V gene encodes CDR1 MDHEN and CDR2 SYDVKM. J gave up 6 bases and V 4 bases, and 10 bases lay outside the gene matches. The CDR3 DNA sequence: TGTGCCAGCAGTTATACCGGGACAGGGAGGGCCGAGCAGTACTTC. Translating gives CASSYTGTGRAEQYF. Variable domain in full (rest from reference TRBV28 and TRBJ2-7): DVKVTQSSRYLVKRTGEKVFLECVQDMDHENMFWYRQDPGLGLRLIYFSYDVKMKEKGDIPEGYSVSREKKERFSLILESASTNQTSMYLCASSYTGTGRAEQYFGPGTRLTVT.

The chain carries TRBV7-6 and TRBJ2-3; tentative D call: TRBD1 (5 bases). Germline V gives CDR1 SGHVS, CDR2 FNYEAQ. The CDR3 sequence is 16 residues long. The V end lost 1 base, the J end lost 1 base, and 12 bases lay between the germline ends. The CDR3 here is CASSLVVGPGTDTQYF. The CDR3 nucleotides read TGTGCCAGCAGCTTAGTGGTGGGGCCCGGCACAGATACGCAGTATTTT.

This clonotype was counted at least ten times. The genes are TRBV4-2 and TRBJ2-5, with D unclear. V was clipped by 1 base and J by 5 bases, with 8 bases between them. CDR1 is LGHNA, CDR2 YNFKEQ, per germline. The CDR3 has 13 amino acids. The CDR3 loop is CASSQAPLETQYF. As DNA, the CDR3 is TGTGCCAGCAGCCAAGCTCCGTTGGAGACCCAGTACTTC.

The J gene is TRBJ2-7, the V gene TRBV6-5, with 7 bases that match TRBD2. The V gene end was trimmed by 2 bases and the J gene end by 2 bases; junction bases not matched to a gene: 3. Germline values: CDR1 MNHEY, CDR2 SVGAGI. This CDR3 is built from 14 residues. The CDR3 DNA reads as TGTGCCAGCAGTTACGTCGGGAGGCCCTACGAGCAGTACTTC. The encoded protein is CASSYVGRPYEQYF.

The chain is built from TRBV28 and TRBJ1-5; possible D gene TRBD1, 5 bases. From germline, CDR1 is MDHEN and CDR2 SYDVKM. The CDR3 loop spans 15 amino acids. Trimming removed 9 bases at V and 11 bases at J, with 26 bases between. The CDR3 DNA reads as TGTGCCAGTACTCCGGGACCGTCATCGGTTTGGGCCCAGCATTTT. Protein product: CASTPGPSSVWAQHF.

This clonotype was seen only a few times. The chain links TRBV10-3 to TRBJ2-7; D call uncertain. Trimming removed 3 bases from V and 0 bases from J, with 12 bases in between. Germline V gives CDR1 ENHRY, CDR2 SYGVKD. This CDR3 contains 15 residues. CDR3 sequence (DNA): TGTGCCATCAGTGATGGTGGTAGGACCTCCTACGAGCAGTACTTC. Its protein is CAISDGGRTSYEQYF.